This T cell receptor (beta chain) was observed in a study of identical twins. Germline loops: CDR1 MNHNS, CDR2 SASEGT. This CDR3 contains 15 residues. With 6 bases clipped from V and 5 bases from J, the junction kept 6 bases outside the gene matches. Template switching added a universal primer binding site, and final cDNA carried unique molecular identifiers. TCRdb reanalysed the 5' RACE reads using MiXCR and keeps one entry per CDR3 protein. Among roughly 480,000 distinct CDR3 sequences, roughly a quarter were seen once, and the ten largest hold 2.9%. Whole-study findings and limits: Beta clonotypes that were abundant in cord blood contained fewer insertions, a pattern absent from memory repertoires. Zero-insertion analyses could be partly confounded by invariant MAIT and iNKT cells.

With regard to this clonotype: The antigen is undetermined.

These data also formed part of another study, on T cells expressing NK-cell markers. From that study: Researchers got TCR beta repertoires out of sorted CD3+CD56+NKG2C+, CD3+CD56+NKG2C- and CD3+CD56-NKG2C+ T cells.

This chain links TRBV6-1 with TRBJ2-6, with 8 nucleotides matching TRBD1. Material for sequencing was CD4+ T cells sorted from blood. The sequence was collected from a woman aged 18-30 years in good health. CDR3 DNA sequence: TGTGCCAGCAGAGCACCAGGGGGCTGGGCCAACGTCCTGACTTTC. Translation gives CASRAPGGWANVLTF.